Each of the 25 T cell receptor beta chains below was sequenced from the same sample in a study of regulatory T cells in long-lasting Graves disease. Regarding time point: persistent/refractory GD, antithyroid drugs over 5 years with positive TRAb. Preparation of the TCR library used RNA extracted from PBMCs. Through Arm-PCR of CDR3 regions and iRepertoire HTBI primers, TCR beta libraries were built. TCRdb ran MiXCR on the multiplex PCR reads and lists one entry per CDR3 protein. Altogether a few hundred thousand distinct CDR3 sequences are present, 20% to 25% being singletons, with the ten largest covering about 27%. Specimen: peripheral blood mononuclear cells (PBMCs), collected when the disease was refractory, from a patient treated with antithyroid drugs. The receptors were gathered from a woman in her 40s with Graves disease.

This clonotype appeared many times. The chain couples TRBV6-2 or TRBV6-3 to TRBJ2-2, with D unclear. Germline V gene sequence: CDR1 MNHEY, CDR2 SVGEGT. The CDR3 length is 12 residues. V was clipped by 4 bases and J by 7 bases, with 7 bases between them. The CDR3 protein is CASSFGGGELFF. DNA for the CDR3: TGTGCCAGCAGTTTTGGTGGCGGGGAGCTGTTTTTT.

This clonotype was seen repeatedly, ten times or more. The gene calls are TRBV12-3 or TRBV12-4 and TRBJ2-2; D unclear. CDR3 length equals 13 residues. V dropped 3 bases and J dropped 6 bases, with 8 bases sitting between them. CDR3 protein: CASSLIPSGELFF. The DNA for the CDR3 is TGTGCCAGCAGTTTGATTCCGTCCGGGGAGCTGTTTTTT.

The chain carries TRBV20-1 and TRBJ2-7; 10 bases fit TRBD2. Trimming at V came to 5 bases and at J to 0 bases, leaving 7 bases not matched to a gene. Germline lookup yields CDR1 DFQATT and CDR2 SNEGSKA (reference sequence). The CDR3 length is 15 residues. The CDR3 loop is CSAFGTSAYSYEQYF. The CDR3 DNA is TGCAGTGCTTTCGGGACTAGCGCCTACTCCTACGAGCAGTACTTC.

This clonotype was counted many times. The V call is TRBV28, the J call TRBJ1-1; D is unclear. Germline V lookup: CDR1 MDHEN, CDR2 SYDVKM. The CDR3 contains 12 residues. Trimming shortened V by 6 bases and J by 4 bases, and 9 bases separated the two germline ends. The CDR3: CASRPLVTEAFF. The CDR3 DNA is TGTGCCAGCAGACCTCTAGTCACTGAAGCTTTCTTT.

Comments on this clonotype: An end of the junction does not agree with germline; a read error may underlie this. The V call is TRBV5-5, the J call TRBJ2-2; 10 bases agree with TRBD1. CDR1 is SGHKS, CDR2 YYEKEE, per germline (reference sequence). The CDR3 extends over 17 amino acids. CDR3 loop: CASSLGQGASNTGELSF. CDR3 sequence (DNA): TGTGCCAGCAGCTTGGGACAGGGGGCTTCGAACACCGGGGAGCTGTCTTTT.

This clonotype was recorded at least ten times. The rearrangement links TRBV6-5 to TRBJ1-1; D unclear. The CDR3 is 15 amino acids. The germline V gene has CDR1 MNHEY and CDR2 SVGAGI. V dropped 4 bases and J dropped 0 bases, with 12 bases sitting between them. DNA for the CDR3: TGTGCCAGCAGTTTAATCCGGGCGGTGAACACTGAAGCTTTCTTT. It yields the protein CASSLIRAVNTEAFF.

This clonotype was recorded a few times. This chain links TRBV11-2 with TRBJ2-5; TRBD1 matches at 7 bases. The DNA end favors TRBJ2-1, so the J call may be wrong. The CDR3 runs 18 residues. In germline, CDR1 is SGHAT, CDR2 FQNNGV. CDR3 amino acids: CASSSLGGRGPADHEQFF. CDR3 DNA sequence: TGTGCCAGCAGTTCACTAGGGGGCCGAGGGCCGGCGGATCATGAGCAGTTCTTC.

The chain has TRBV20-1 and TRBJ1-2; D might be TRBD1 (5 bases). This CDR3 has 16 residues. V was clipped by 8 bases and J by 6 bases, with 28 bases between them. Germline CDR1 reads DFQATT; CDR2 reads SNEGSKA (reference sequence). This chain's CDR3 is CSFLSPPGWGGDGYTF. The DNA of the CDR3 is TGCAGTTTCCTGTCCCCACCAGGGTGGGGGGGGGATGGCTACACCTTC.

This clonotype was picked up many times. The chain uses TRBV6-1 and TRBJ1-2; D gene uncertain. CDR1 and CDR2 (germline): MNHNS, SASEGT. There are 14 residues in the CDR3. The V end was cut by 8 bases, the J end by 0 bases, with 13 bases between. This CDR3 reads CASRTRRANYGYTF. CDR3 nucleotides: TGTGCCAGCCGGACCCGTAGGGCTAACTATGGCTACACCTTC.

This clonotype turned up a few times. This chain connects TRBV11-2 to TRBJ1-5; tentative D call: TRBD1 (6 bases). Looked up from germline, CDR1 is SGHAT and CDR2 is FQNNGV. The CDR3 is 19 amino acids. The ends were cut back, 0 bases at V and 0 bases at J, with 18 bases in the middle. The CDR3 DNA is TGTGCCAGCAGCTTAGATTTTTCCCCTTCAGGGGATAGCAATCAGCCCCAGCATTTT. It yields the protein CASSLDFSPSGDSNQPQHF.

The gene calls are TRBV19 and TRBJ2-1; TRBD2 aligns across 11 bases. Germline lookup yields CDR1 LNHDA and CDR2 SQIVND (reference sequence). This CDR3 is built from 19 residues. The junction had 17 bases not matched to a gene; V was cut back by 3 bases and J by 7 bases. This CDR3 is CASSIPLAGGPLFVNEQFF. CDR3 sequence (DNA): TGTGCCAGTAGTATTCCCCTAGCGGGAGGTCCCTTGTTCGTTAATGAGCAGTTCTTC. Full variable domain (remainder filled in from reference TRBV19 and TRBJ2-1): DGGITQSPKYLFRKEGQNVTLSCEQNLNHDAMYWYRQDPGQGLRLIYYSQIVNDFQKGDIAEGYSVSREKKESFPLTVTSAQKNPTAFYLCASSIPLAGGPLFVNEQFFGPGTRLTVL.

In this sample, this clonotype turned up many times. This chain links TRBV28 with TRBJ2-1; D unresolved. Germline lookup yields CDR1 MDHEN and CDR2 SYDVKM. V gave up 4 bases and J gave up 0 bases, with 19 bases separating them. This CDR3 has 18 amino acids. CDR3 loop: CASSSLGLRKASYNEQFF. DNA of the CDR3: TGTGCCAGCAGTTCACTCGGCCTACGAAAGGCCTCCTACAATGAGCAGTTCTTC. Complete variable domain (other parts from reference TRBV28 and TRBJ2-1): DVKVTQSSRYLVKRTGEKVFLECVQDMDHENMFWYRQDPGLGLRLIYFSYDVKMKEKGDIPEGYSVSREKKERFSLILESASTNQTSMYLCASSSLGLRKASYNEQFFGPGTRLTVL.

V and J are TRBV19 and TRBJ2-6; 10 nucleotides align to TRBD2. J was trimmed by 2 bases and V by 6 bases; bases with no gene match: 7. CDR3 length: 17 amino acids. Germline V gives CDR1 LNHDA, CDR2 SQIVND (reference sequence). CDR3 region: CASSPSGSRAGANVLTF. The CDR3 coding sequence is TGTGCCAGTAGCCCTAGCGGGAGTAGAGCTGGGGCCAACGTCCTGACTTTC.

The chain couples TRBV7-9 to TRBJ2-7; 11 bases are a match to TRBD2. J was trimmed by 2 bases and V by 3 bases; bases with no gene match: 6. The CDR3 loop spans 16 amino acids. The germline V gene encodes CDR1 SEHNR and CDR2 FQNEAQ (reference sequence). The CDR3 bases are TGTGCCAGCAGCTTTGGGACTAGCGGTATTACCTACGAGCAGTACTTC. Its translation is CASSFGTSGITYEQYF.

This sequence joins TRBV5-1 and TRBJ2-2, with 10 nucleotides matching TRBD2. V lost 6 bases to trimming and J lost 6 bases; unmatched junction nucleotides: 8. The CDR3 consists of 15 residues. Looked up from germline, CDR1 is SGHRS and CDR2 is YFSETQ. DNA for the CDR3: TGCGCCAGCAAGGAGCGGGAGGGCCCACCCGGGGAGCTGTTTTTT. Translation: CASKEREGPPGELFF.

The chain recombines TRBV5-1 with TRBJ2-5, with 10 nucleotides matching TRBD2. The CDR3 has 16 residues. Germline assignment: CDR1 SGHRS and CDR2 YFSETQ. Losses at the gene ends were 4 bases for V and 5 bases for J; bases not matched to a gene: 11. CDR3 residues: CASSLNLSGRRETQYF. CDR3 bases: TGCGCCAGCAGCCTGAATCTTAGCGGGAGGAGGGAGACCCAGTACTTC.

This clonotype has just a few counts. The CDR3 DNA follows: TGTGCCAGCAGCCCTATCGGCAGCGGGACGGAGCAGTACTTC. Translated: CASSPIGSGTEQYF. The chain joins TRBV5-6 to TRBJ2-7, with TRBD2 identical over 7 bases. The germline V gene encodes CDR1 SGHDT and CDR2 YYEEEE. Germline trimming cut 4 bases from V and 7 bases from J; bases unmatched to any gene: 11. The CDR3 is 14 amino acids.

The V and J genes are TRBV20-1 and TRBJ2-2; TRBD2 matches at 10 bases. The J segment lost 8 bases and the V segment lost 1 base, leaving 10 bases of the junction unmatched. Looked up from germline, CDR1 is DFQATT and CDR2 is SNEGSKA (reference sequence). This CDR3 has 16 amino acids. The CDR3 bases are TGCAGTGCTAGAGCGACGGGACTAGCGCAAAGGGGGGAGCTGTTTTTT. Translated, it gives CSARATGLAQRGELFF.

This clonotype was counted many times. The rearrangement joins TRBV28 to TRBJ2-2; D may be TRBD1 or TRBD2 (5 bases each). The CDR3 runs 13 residues. V was cut by 6 bases and J by 0 bases, with 5 bases left in between. Germline loops: CDR1 MDHEN, CDR2 SYDVKM. The CDR3 bases are TGTGCCAGCAGGGGACCGAACACCGGGGAGCTGTTTTTT. Encoded protein: CASRGPNTGELFF.

This clonotype was seen a handful of times. The chain employs TRBV28 and TRBJ2-5, with no clear D. CDR1 and CDR2 from the germline V gene are MDHEN and SYDVKM. The CDR3 loop spans 12 amino acids. V was clipped by 6 bases and J by 4 bases, with 9 bases between them. The CDR3 reads CASRGSPETQYF. DNA of the CDR3: TGTGCCAGCAGGGGCTCCCCAGAGACCCAGTACTTC.

As for this clonotype: A read error is possible here, since a much larger clone lies one base away. V and J are TRBV11-2 and TRBJ1-4; a weak D match, TRBD1 (5 bases). The CDR3 has 13 residues. The germline gives CDR1 SGHAT, CDR2 FQNNGV. CDR3 nucleotides: TGTGCCAGCAGCTCCCGGACGGAGGGGAAACCGTTTTTT. This gives the protein CASSSRTEGKPFF.

The J gene is TRBJ1-1, the V gene TRBV2; D is unresolved. CDR1 is SNHLY, CDR2 FYNNEI, per germline. The germline V and J ends were trimmed by 10 bases and 4 bases, with 19 bases remaining between them. This CDR3 is 14 amino acids long. The CDR3 protein is CANRREGGGTEAFF. CDR3 coding DNA: TGTGCCAACCGTCGGGAGGGAGGCGGCACTGAAGCTTTCTTT. Filled out from reference TRBV2 and TRBJ1-1, the complete variable domain reads EPEVTQTPSHQVTQMGQEVILRCVPISNHLYFYWYRQILGQKVEFLVSFYNNEISEKSEIFDDQFSVERPDGSNFTLKIRSTKLEDSAMYFCANRREGGGTEAFFGQGTRLTVV.

This clonotype has ten or more counts. The gene calls are TRBV11-2 and TRBJ2-7; D is perhaps TRBD1 or TRBD2 (5 bases each). Germline loops: CDR1 SGHAT, CDR2 FQNNGV. Trimming shortened V by 3 bases and J by 3 bases, and 9 bases separated the two germline ends. This CDR3 is 13 amino acids long. The DNA of the CDR3 is TGTGCCAGCAGCTTCGGGACCTTCTACGAGCAGTACTTC. It encodes CASSFGTFYEQYF. The variable domain in full, with the rest retrieved from reference TRBV11-2 and TRBJ2-7, is EAGVAQSPRYKIIEKRQSVAFWCNPISGHATLYWYQQILGQGPKLLIQFQNNGVVDDSQLPKDRFSAERLKGVDSTLKIQPAKLEDSAVYLCASSFGTFYEQYFGPGTRLTVT.

This chain links TRBV13 with TRBJ1-6; D call uncertain. The germline V gene has CDR1 PRHDT and CDR2 FYEKMQ (reference sequence). CDR3 length: 13 residues. V shed 4 bases and J shed 5 bases, with 6 bases lying between them. The CDR3 here is CASSSPNNSPLHF. CDR3 DNA: TGTGCCAGCAGCTCCCCAAATAATTCACCCCTCCACTTT.

This clonotype was counted a few times. V usage is TRBV29-1 and J usage is TRBJ1-4; D possibly corresponds to TRBD1 (5 bases). From germline, CDR1 is SQVTM and CDR2 ANQGSEA. The CDR3 runs to 13 residues. V gave up 6 bases and J gave up 8 bases, with 16 bases separating them. In DNA form, the CDR3 reads TGCAGCGTCCCCCAGGGACCAGAGGAAAAACTGTTTTTT. This encodes CSVPQGPEEKLFF.